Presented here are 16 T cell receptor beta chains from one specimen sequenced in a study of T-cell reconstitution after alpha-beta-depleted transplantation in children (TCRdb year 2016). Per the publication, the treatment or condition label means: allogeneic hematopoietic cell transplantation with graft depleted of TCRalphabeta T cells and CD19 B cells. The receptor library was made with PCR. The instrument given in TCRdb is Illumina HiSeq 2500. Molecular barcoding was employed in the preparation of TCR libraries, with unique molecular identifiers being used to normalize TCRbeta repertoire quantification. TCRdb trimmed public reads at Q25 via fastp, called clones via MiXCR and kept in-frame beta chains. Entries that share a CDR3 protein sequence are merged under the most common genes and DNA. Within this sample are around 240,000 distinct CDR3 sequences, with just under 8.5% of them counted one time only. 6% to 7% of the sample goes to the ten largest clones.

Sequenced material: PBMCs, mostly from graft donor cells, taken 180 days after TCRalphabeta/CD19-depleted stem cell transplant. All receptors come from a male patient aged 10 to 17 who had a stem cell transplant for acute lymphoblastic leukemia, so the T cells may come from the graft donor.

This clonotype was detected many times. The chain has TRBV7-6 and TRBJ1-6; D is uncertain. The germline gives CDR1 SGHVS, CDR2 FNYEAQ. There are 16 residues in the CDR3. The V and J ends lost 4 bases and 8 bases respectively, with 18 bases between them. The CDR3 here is CASSSNTQERHSPLHF. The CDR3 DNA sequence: TGTGCCAGCAGCTCGAATACACAAGAGAGGCATTCACCCCTCCACTTT.

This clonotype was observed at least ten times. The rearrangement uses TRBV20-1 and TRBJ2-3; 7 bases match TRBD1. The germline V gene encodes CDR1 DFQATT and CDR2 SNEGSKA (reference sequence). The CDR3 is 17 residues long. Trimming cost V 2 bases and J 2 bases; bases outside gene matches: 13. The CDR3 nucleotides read TGCAGTGCTAGATTAGTCGACAGGGCTAACTTCACAGATACGCAGTATTTT. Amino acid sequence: CSARLVDRANFTDTQYF.

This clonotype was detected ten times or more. The CDR3 bases are TGTGCCAGCAGTCGGAAGTCCCTTTGGGACTACGAGCAGTACTTC. Protein sequence: CASSRKSLWDYEQYF. V usage is TRBV12-3 or TRBV12-4 and J usage is TRBJ2-7, with D hard to call. V was pared by 5 bases and J by 3 bases, with 17 bases between. This CDR3 has 15 amino acids.

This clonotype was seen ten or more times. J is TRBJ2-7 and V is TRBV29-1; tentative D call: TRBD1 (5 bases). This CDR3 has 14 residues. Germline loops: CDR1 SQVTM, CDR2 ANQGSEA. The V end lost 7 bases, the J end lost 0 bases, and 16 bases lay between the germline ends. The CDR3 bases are TGCAGCGCTAGGACAAGATTAAGCTCCTACGAGCAGTACTTC. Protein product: CSARTRLSSYEQYF.

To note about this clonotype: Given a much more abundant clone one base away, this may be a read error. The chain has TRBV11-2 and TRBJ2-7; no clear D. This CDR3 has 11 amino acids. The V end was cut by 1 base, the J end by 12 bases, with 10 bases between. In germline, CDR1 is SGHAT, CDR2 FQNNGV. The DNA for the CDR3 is TGTGCCAGCAGCTTAGGTTCACGGTGGTACTTC. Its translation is CASSLGSRWYF.

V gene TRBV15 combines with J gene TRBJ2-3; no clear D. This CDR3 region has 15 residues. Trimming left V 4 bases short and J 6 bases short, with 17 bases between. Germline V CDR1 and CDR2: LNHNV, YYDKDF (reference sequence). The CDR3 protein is CATSTPGHRADTQYF. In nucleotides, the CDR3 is TGTGCCACCAGCACCCCCGGCCACCGCGCGGATACGCAGTATTTT.

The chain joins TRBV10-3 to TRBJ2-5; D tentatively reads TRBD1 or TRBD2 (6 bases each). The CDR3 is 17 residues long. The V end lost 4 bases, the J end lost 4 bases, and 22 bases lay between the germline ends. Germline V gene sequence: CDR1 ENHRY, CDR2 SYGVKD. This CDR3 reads CAISVGIGGGLGETQYF. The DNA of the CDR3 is TGTGCCATCAGTGTTGGGATAGGAGGGGGGCTTGGAGAGACCCAGTACTTC.

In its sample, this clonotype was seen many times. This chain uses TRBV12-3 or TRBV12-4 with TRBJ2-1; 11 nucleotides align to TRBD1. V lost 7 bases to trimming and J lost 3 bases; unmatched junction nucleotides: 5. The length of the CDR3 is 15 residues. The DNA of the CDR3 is TGTGCCAGCAAGGGGACAGGGGGTCACTACAATGAGCAGTTCTTC. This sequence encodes CASKGTGGHYNEQFF.

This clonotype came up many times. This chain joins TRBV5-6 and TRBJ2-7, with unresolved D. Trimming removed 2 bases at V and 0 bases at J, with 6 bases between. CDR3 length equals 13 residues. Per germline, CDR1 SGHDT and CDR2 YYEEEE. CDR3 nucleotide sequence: TGTGCCAGCAGCTTCTGGGTCTCCTACGAGCAGTACTTC. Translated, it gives CASSFWVSYEQYF.

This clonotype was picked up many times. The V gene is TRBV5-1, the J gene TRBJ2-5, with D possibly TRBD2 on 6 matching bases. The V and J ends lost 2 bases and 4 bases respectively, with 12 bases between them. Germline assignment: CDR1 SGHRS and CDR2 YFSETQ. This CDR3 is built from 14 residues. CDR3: CASSFKVGGETQYF. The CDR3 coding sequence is TGCGCCAGCAGCTTCAAAGTGGGGGGAGAGACCCAGTACTTC.

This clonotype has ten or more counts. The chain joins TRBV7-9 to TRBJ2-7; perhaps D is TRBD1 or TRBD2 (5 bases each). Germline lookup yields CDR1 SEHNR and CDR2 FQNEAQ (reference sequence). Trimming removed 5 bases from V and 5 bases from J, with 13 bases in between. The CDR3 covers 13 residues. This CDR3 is CASSTGRIHEQYF. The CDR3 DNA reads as TGTGCCAGCAGCACGGGACGGATACACGAGCAGTACTTC.

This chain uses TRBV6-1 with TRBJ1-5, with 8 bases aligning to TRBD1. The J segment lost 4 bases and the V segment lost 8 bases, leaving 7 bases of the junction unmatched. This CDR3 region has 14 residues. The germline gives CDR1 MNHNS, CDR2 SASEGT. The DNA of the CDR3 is TGTGCCAGCCGCCTTCGACAGGGGAATCAGCCCCAGCATTTT. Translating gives CASRLRQGNQPQHF.

The CDR3 DNA is TGTGCCAGCTCGATTGGTCTACAGGGCGAGCAGTACTTC. It translates to CASSIGLQGEQYF. The chain couples TRBV18 to TRBJ2-7; maybe TRBD1 (6 bases). Trimming removed 6 bases at V and 6 bases at J, with 15 bases between. This CDR3 is built from 13 residues. Germline V gives CDR1 KGHSH, CDR2 LQKENI.

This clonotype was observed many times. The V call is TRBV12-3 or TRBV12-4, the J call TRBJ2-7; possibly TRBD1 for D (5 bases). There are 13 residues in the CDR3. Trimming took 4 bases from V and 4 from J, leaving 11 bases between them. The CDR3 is CASSWGSPYEQYF. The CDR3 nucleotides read TGTGCCAGCAGTTGGGGCAGCCCATACGAGCAGTACTTC.

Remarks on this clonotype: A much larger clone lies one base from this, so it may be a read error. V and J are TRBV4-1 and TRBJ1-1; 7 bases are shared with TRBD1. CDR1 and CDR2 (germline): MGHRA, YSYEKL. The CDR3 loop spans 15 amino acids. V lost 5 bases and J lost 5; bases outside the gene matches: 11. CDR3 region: CASSEGGGRRTEAFF. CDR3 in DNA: TGCGCCAGCAGCGAAGGAGGGGGCCGGAGAACTGAAGCTTTCTTT.

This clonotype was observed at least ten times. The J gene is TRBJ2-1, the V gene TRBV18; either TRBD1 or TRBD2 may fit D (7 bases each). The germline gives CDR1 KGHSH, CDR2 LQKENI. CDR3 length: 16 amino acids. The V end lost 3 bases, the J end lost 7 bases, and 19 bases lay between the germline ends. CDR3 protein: CASSPYRGAGGNEQFF. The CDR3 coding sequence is TGTGCCAGCTCACCCTACCGGGGGGCAGGGGGAAATGAGCAGTTCTTC. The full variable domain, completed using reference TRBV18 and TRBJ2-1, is NAGVMQNPRHLVRRRGQEARLRCSPMKGHSHVYWYRQLPEEGLKFMVYLQKENIIDESGMPKERFSAEFPKEGPSILRIQQVVRGDSAAYFCASSPYRGAGGNEQFFGPGTRLTVL.